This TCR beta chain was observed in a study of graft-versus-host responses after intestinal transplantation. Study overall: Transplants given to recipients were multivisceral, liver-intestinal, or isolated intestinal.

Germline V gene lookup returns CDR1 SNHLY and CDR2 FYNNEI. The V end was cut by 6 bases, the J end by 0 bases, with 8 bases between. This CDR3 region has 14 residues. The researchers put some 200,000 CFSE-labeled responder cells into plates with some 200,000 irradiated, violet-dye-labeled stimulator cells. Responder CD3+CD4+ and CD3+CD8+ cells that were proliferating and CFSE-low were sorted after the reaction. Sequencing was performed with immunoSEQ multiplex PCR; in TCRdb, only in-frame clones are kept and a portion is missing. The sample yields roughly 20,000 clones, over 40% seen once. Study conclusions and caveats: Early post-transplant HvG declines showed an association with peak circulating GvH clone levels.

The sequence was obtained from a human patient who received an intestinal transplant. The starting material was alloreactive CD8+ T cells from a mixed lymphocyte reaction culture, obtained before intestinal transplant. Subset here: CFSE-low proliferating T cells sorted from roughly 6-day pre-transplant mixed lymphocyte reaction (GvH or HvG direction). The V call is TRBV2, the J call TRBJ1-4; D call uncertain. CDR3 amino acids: CASSRVTTNEKLFF. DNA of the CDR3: TGTGCCAGCAGCCGGGTCACAACTAATGAAAAACTGTTTTTT.